The 22 T cell receptor beta chains in this list originate from one sample, sequenced in a study of T cells after posttransplantation cyclophosphamide. TCRdb's table, derived via immunoSEQ multiplex PCR, lists solely in-frame clones and lacks some. Here the sample spans 2,000 to 2,500 clones, around 85% being singletons. A marrow graft followed busulfan-fludarabine conditioning, with cyclophosphamide on days +3 and +4. Source: CD8+ T cells sorted from blood, taken approximately 380 days after allogeneic stem cell transplant with posttransplant cyclophosphamide. The receptors come from a male patient aged 50 to 59 who received an allogeneic stem cell transplant from a related donor and was CMV-positive. The graft donor may account for some of the T cells.

The gene calls are TRBV11-2 and TRBJ2-5, with a possible D match to TRBD2 (6 bases). V lost 0 bases and J lost 5, with 13 bases in between. Germline V gene lookup returns CDR1 SGHAT and CDR2 FQNNGV. This CDR3 comprises 15 residues. DNA for the CDR3: TGTGCCAGCAGCTTAGAGTGGGGTGGGGGGGAGACCCAGTACTTC. Translating gives CASSLEWGGGETQYF.

A single count supports this clone. This chain uses TRBV6-1 with TRBJ1-5; possible D gene TRBD1, 6 bases. V gave up 2 bases and J gave up 7 bases, with 15 bases separating them. The germline V gene has CDR1 MNHNS and CDR2 SASEGT. The CDR3 covers 15 residues. The CDR3 bases are TGTGCCAGCAGTGAACGAACAGGGCAAGGGCAGCCCCAGCATTTT. Its protein product is CASSERTGQGQPQHF.

The CDR3 region has the DNA TGCGCCAGCAGCCAAGCGGTAGCGGGAGTATACAATGAGCAGTTCTTC. It specifies CASSQAVAGVYNEQFF. The rearrangement uses TRBV4-1 and TRBJ2-1; 9 bases match TRBD2. CDR3 length: 16 amino acids. CDR1 is MGHRA, CDR2 YSYEKL, per germline. After removal of 1 base from V and 4 bases from J, the junction contained 5 bases not matched to a gene.

The chain employs TRBV4-1 and TRBJ1-2; D gene uncertain. V was trimmed by 4 bases and J by 4 bases, leaving 10 bases between them. The CDR3 runs 13 residues. Germline CDR1 is MGHRA and CDR2 is YSYEKL. The DNA of the CDR3 is TGCGCCAGCAGCCCTGACACGGTCTATGGCTACACCTTC. It specifies CASSPDTVYGYTF.

This sequence joins TRBV14 and TRBJ1-1; possibly TRBD1 for D (6 bases). Trimming cost V 0 bases and J 3 bases, with 11 bases left between them. This CDR3 has 15 amino acids. The germline gives CDR1 SGHDN, CDR2 FVKESK. This CDR3 is CASSQEPGVDTEAFF. The CDR3 DNA is TGTGCCAGCAGCCAAGAACCAGGGGTGGACACTGAAGCTTTCTTT.

The chain joins TRBV7-9 to TRBJ2-1, with a possible D match to TRBD1 (6 bases). The CDR3 extends over 16 amino acids. Germline V gene data show CDR1 as SEHNR and CDR2 as FQNEAQ (reference sequence). V lost 4 bases and J 0 bases, leaving 13 bases between the germline ends. The DNA of the CDR3 is TGTGCCAGCAGCTCCCGGACAGTTCTCTCCTACAATGAGCAGTTCTTC. Its protein is CASSSRTVLSYNEQFF. Variable domain in full (rest from reference TRBV7-9 and TRBJ2-1): DTGVSQNPRHKITKRGQNVTFRCDPISEHNRLYWYRQTLGQGPEFLTYFQNEAQLEKSRLLSDRFSAERPKGSFSTLEIQRTEQGDSAMYLCASSSRTVLSYNEQFFGPGTRLTVL.

The chain couples TRBV14 to TRBJ1-1, with D perhaps TRBD1 (6 bases). V was cut by 0 bases and J by 0 bases, with 8 bases left in between. The CDR3 contains 15 residues. Germline V gene data show CDR1 as SGHDN and CDR2 as FVKESK. CDR3 in DNA: TGTGCCAGCAGCCAAGAACCAGGGGTGAACACTGAAGCTTTCTTT. Residues: CASSQEPGVNTEAFF.

This clone came up once. This chain joins TRBV21-1 and TRBJ2-7; TRBD1, the table's D call, was not compared with the DNA. TRBV21-1 is tagged as a pseudogene. This CDR3 has 11 amino acids. CDR3 amino acids: CVTLRTNEQYF. Here the CDR3 DNA reads TGTGTAACCCTCCGGACAAACGAGCAGTACTTC.

This clone showed up just once. This CDR3 is CASSLAGALYEQYF. The CDR3 DNA sequence: TGTGCCAGCAGTTTAGCGGGAGCACTCTACGAGCAGTACTTC. V is TRBV27 and J is TRBJ2-7; TRBD2 agrees at 7 bases. V was pared by 2 bases and J by 3 bases, with 4 bases of the junction left unmatched. This CDR3 comprises 14 residues. The germline gives CDR1 MNHEY, CDR2 SMNVEV (reference sequence).

This sequence joins TRBV7-6 and TRBJ2-1; 7 positions agree with TRBD2. This CDR3 is built from 15 residues. Germline CDR1 reads SGHVS; CDR2 reads FNYEAQ. J was trimmed by 0 bases and V by 3 bases; bases with no gene match: 2. The CDR3 reads CASSLRGGSYNEQFF. The CDR3 coding sequence is TGTGCCAGCAGCTTGCGCGGGGGCTCCTACAATGAGCAGTTCTTC.

The chain has TRBV9 and TRBJ1-2, with D perhaps TRBD1 (6 bases). V was trimmed by 3 bases and J by 3 bases, leaving 12 bases between them. The CDR3 extends over 14 amino acids. Germline V CDR1 and CDR2: SGDLS, YYNGEE. The CDR3 sequence is CASSGRTAYYGYTF. In DNA form, the CDR3 reads TGTGCCAGCAGCGGGAGGACAGCTTACTATGGCTACACCTTC.

This chain connects TRBV2 to TRBJ1-5, with 7 bases fitting TRBD1. Germline V gene lookup returns CDR1 SNHLY and CDR2 FYNNEI. Unmatched junction bases numbered 1, after V lost 4 bases and J lost 1 base. The length of the CDR3 is 14 residues. The CDR3 reads CASSGTGSNQPQHF. The CDR3 nucleotides read TGTGCCAGCAGTGGGACAGGAAGCAATCAGCCCCAGCATTTT.

The V gene is TRBV5-1, the J gene TRBJ1-6; D gene unclear. The germline V and J ends were trimmed by 3 bases and 2 bases, with 9 bases remaining between them. This CDR3 has 15 residues. From germline, CDR1 is SGHRS and CDR2 YFSETQ. The chain's CDR3 is CASSYRAPYNSPLHF. For the CDR3, the DNA is TGCGCCAGCAGCTACCGCGCCCCCTATAATTCACCCCTCCACTTT.

This clone was seen only a few times. The gene calls are TRBV9 and TRBJ2-1; D remains unclear. CDR1 is SGDLS, CDR2 YYNGEE, per germline. The CDR3 has 12 amino acids. With 3 bases removed from V and 3 bases from J, the gap between germline ends came to 4 bases. The CDR3 nucleotides read TGTGCCAGCAGCGCCGGCTACAATGAGCAGTTCTTC. Protein: CASSAGYNEQFF. The whole variable domain, remainder taken from reference TRBV9 and TRBJ2-1, is DSGVTQTPKHLITATGQRVTLRCSPRSGDLSVYWYQQSLDQGLQFLIQYYNGEERAKGNILERFSAQQFPDLHSELNLSSLELGDSALYFCASSAGYNEQFFGPGTRLTVL.

This clone has just one count. Here the CDR3 reads CSFSLAGETYEQYF. CDR3 nucleotide sequence: TGCAGCTTCTCACTAGCGGGGGAAACCTACGAGCAGTACTTC. The V call is TRBV29-1, the J call TRBJ2-7, with 11 positions matching TRBD2. Germline V gene sequence: CDR1 SQVTM, CDR2 ANQGSEA. V shed 8 bases and J 2 bases; nucleotides not matched to a gene: 8. The CDR3 has 14 residues.

The chain recombines TRBV7-9 with TRBJ2-7; 7 bases are a match to TRBD2. The CDR3 covers 15 residues. V lost 1 base, J lost 2 bases, and 5 bases stayed unmatched. Germline-derived CDR1 and CDR2 are SEHNR and FQNEAQ (reference sequence). This CDR3 reads CASSLDGRPTYEQYF. For the CDR3, the DNA is TGTGCCAGCAGCTTAGACGGGAGGCCGACCTACGAGCAGTACTTC.

The chain joins TRBV7-9 to TRBJ2-1; 11 nucleotides match TRBD2. This CDR3 is built from 16 residues. Germline V gene data show CDR1 as SEHNR and CDR2 as FQNEAQ (reference sequence). The V segment lost 4 bases and the J segment 5 bases; nucleotides outside the gene matches: 7. The CDR3 loop reads CASSSLAGGPDNEQFF. The CDR3 bases are TGTGCCAGCAGCTCTTTAGCGGGGGGGCCAGACAATGAGCAGTTCTTC.

This chain joins TRBV7-9 and TRBJ1-6; D gene ambiguous. Trimming stripped 5 bases from V and 7 bases from J, with 9 bases between. The CDR3 is 13 amino acids. Germline-derived CDR1 and CDR2 are SEHNR and FQNEAQ (reference sequence). CDR3 amino acids: CASSRGLNSPLHF. CDR3 coding DNA: TGTGCCAGCAGCCGCGGACTGAATTCACCCCTCCACTTT. The full variable domain, completed using reference TRBV7-9 and TRBJ1-6, is DTGVSQNPRHKITKRGQNVTFRCDPISEHNRLYWYRQTLGQGPEFLTYFQNEAQLEKSRLLSDRFSAERPKGSFSTLEIQRTEQGDSAMYLCASSRGLNSPLHFGNGTRLTVT.

The chain combines TRBV12-5 with TRBJ1-5, with 10 bases fitting TRBD1. This CDR3 has 18 amino acids. V lost 0 bases to trimming and J lost 7 bases; unmatched junction nucleotides: 12. The V gene's germline CDR1 is LGHNT and CDR2 FRNRAP. DNA of the CDR3: TGTGCTAGTGGTTTGGTTCCCGCACGAGACAGGGGGCAACAGCCCCAGCATTTT. Translating it yields CASGLVPARDRGQQPQHF.

This clone was recorded once. The chain uses TRBV7-2 and TRBJ2-7; 10 nucleotides line up with TRBD1. CDR1 is SGHTA, CDR2 FQGNSA, per germline. V gave up 4 bases and J gave up 4 bases; unmatched junction bases: 7. The CDR3 contains 15 residues. The CDR3 is CASSWPGQGQYEQYF. In DNA form, the CDR3 reads TGTGCCAGCAGCTGGCCGGGACAGGGGCAATACGAGCAGTACTTC.

The V gene is TRBV25-1, the J gene TRBJ1-2, with 7 nucleotides matching TRBD1. Germline trimming cut 4 bases from V and 4 bases from J; bases unmatched to any gene: 9. Germline CDR1 reads MGHDK; CDR2 reads SYGVNS. This CDR3 region has 15 residues. Here the CDR3 DNA reads TGTGCCAGCAGTGCCACCCGACAGGGAAGCTATGGCTACACCTTC. This translates into CASSATRQGSYGYTF.

In its sample, this clone was seen a few times. The V gene is TRBV4-3, the J gene TRBJ1-1; 7 nucleotides align to TRBD1. Trimming at V came to 0 bases and at J to 4 bases, leaving 8 bases not matched to a gene. Germline CDR1 LGHNA, CDR2 YSLEER. The CDR3 consists of 16 residues. CDR3 region: CASSQERTGLGTEAFF. The CDR3 DNA reads as TGCGCCAGCAGCCAAGAAAGGACAGGACTTGGCACTGAAGCTTTCTTT.